These 13 T cell receptor beta chains originate from one sample sequenced in a study of cytomegalovirus exposure and HLA in healthy donors. The PCR used 60 Vbeta and 13 Jbeta primers. Produced via immunoSEQ multiplex PCR; TCRdb's table is partial and in-frame only. The repertoire consists of 100,000 to 150,000 clones, with over 60% occurring once and the leading ten covering roughly 3.2%. The specimen was PBMCs. The source is a man younger than 40 in good health and CMV-seronegative.

The CDR3 DNA reads TGTGCCAGCAGCTTAGCCCAGGGGCGCACAGATACGCAGTATTTT. It specifies CASSLAQGRTDTQYF. The chain has TRBV7-2 and TRBJ2-3, with TRBD1 as a possible D gene (6 bases). V shed 0 bases and J shed 1 base, with 8 bases lying between them. Germline V gene sequence: CDR1 SGHTA, CDR2 FQGNSA. CDR3 length equals 15 residues. Using reference TRBV7-2 and TRBJ2-3 for the parts outside the CDR3, the full variable domain is GAGVSQSPSNKVTEKGKDVELRCDPISGHTALYWYRQSLGQGLEFLIYFQGNSAPDKSGLPSDRFSAERTGGSVSTLTIQRTQQEDSAVYLCASSLAQGRTDTQYFGPGTRLTVL.

The gene calls are TRBV27 and TRBJ2-1, with 10 bases lining up with TRBD1. Trimming removed 5 bases from V and 4 bases from J; junction bases left unmatched: 8. The V gene's germline CDR1 is MNHEY and CDR2 SMNVEV (reference sequence). The CDR3 contains 16 residues. The DNA of the CDR3 is TGTGCCAGCAGTACCCCACGGGACAGGGGATACAATGAGCAGTTCTTC. It yields the protein CASSTPRDRGYNEQFF.

The chain uses TRBV7-9 and TRBJ2-7; 7 bases are a match to TRBD2. CDR3 length: 16 amino acids. The V and J ends lost 5 bases and 0 bases, in that order; junction bases with no gene match: 10. Germline CDR1 is SEHNR and CDR2 is FQNEAQ (reference sequence). CDR3 nucleotides: TGTGCCAGCAGCCCCCGTCGGGGGGAGAGCTCCTACGAGCAGTACTTC. Amino acids: CASSPRRGESSYEQYF. Based on the CDR3 plus reference TRBV7-9 and TRBJ2-7, the full variable domain is DTGVSQNPRHKITKRGQNVTFRCDPISEHNRLYWYRQTLGQGPEFLTYFQNEAQLEKSRLLSDRFSAERPKGSFSTLEIQRTEQGDSAMYLCASSPRRGESSYEQYFGPGTRLTVT.

The V and J genes are TRBV10-1 and TRBJ2-7; no reliable D call. CDR1 and CDR2 from the germline V gene are WNHNN and SYGVQD (reference sequence). V lost 4 bases to trimming and J lost 5 bases, with 12 bases between them. The CDR3 runs 13 residues. The chain's CDR3 is CASSGSSMDEQYF. Here the CDR3 DNA reads TGCGCCAGCAGTGGTTCTAGTATGGACGAGCAGTACTTC.

The V gene is TRBV13, the J gene TRBJ2-7, with a weak D call TRBD1 (5 bases). Germline V gene data show CDR1 as PRHDT and CDR2 as FYEKMQ (reference sequence). V was trimmed by 5 bases and J by 5 bases, leaving 16 bases between them. CDR3 length: 14 residues. The CDR3 sequence: CASSLTGVGHEQYF. The CDR3 DNA reads as TGTGCCAGCAGCCTCACAGGTGTCGGACACGAGCAGTACTTC.

The V gene is TRBV10-3, the J gene TRBJ2-7; TRBD2 agrees at 7 bases. CDR3 length: 16 residues. Germline assignment: CDR1 ENHRY and CDR2 SYGVKD. V lost 3 bases and J lost 4; bases outside the gene matches: 12. This CDR3 is CAISELGGRDRYEQYF. The CDR3 region has the DNA TGTGCCATCAGTGAACTTGGAGGGAGGGATCGATACGAGCAGTACTTC.

The CDR3 here is CASSGQGAGNQPQHF. The CDR3 DNA reads as TGTGCCAGCAGCGGACAGGGGGCGGGCAATCAGCCCCAGCATTTT. The chain couples TRBV28 to TRBJ1-5; 11 positions match TRBD1. With V trimmed by 6 bases and J by 2 bases, 3 bases remained unmatched. The germline gives CDR1 MDHEN, CDR2 SYDVKM. The CDR3 runs 15 residues.

The chain employs TRBV14 and TRBJ1-2, with 7 nucleotides matching TRBD1. Germline V lookup: CDR1 SGHDN, CDR2 FVKESK. V was clipped by 5 bases and J by 8 bases; unmatched bases: 8. CDR3 length: 13 residues. The CDR3, as DNA: TGTGCCAGCAGCTCACAGGGGATTTACGGCTACACCTTC. Amino acids: CASSSQGIYGYTF.

The rearrangement links TRBV5-8 to TRBJ1-5; D unresolved. This CDR3 has 14 residues. V shed 4 bases and J shed 1 base, with 9 bases lying between them. Germline CDR1 SGHTS, CDR2 YDEGEE. CDR3 sequence: CASSPPRSNQPQHF. CDR3 coding DNA: TGTGCCAGCAGCCCCCCGAGGAGCAATCAGCCCCAGCATTTT.

CDR3 nucleotides: TGTGCCAGCAGTTTACTATACGGGACAGGGTCTTCGAGCAATCAGCCCCAGCATTTT. This gives the protein CASSLLYGTGSSSNQPQHF. The chain couples TRBV28 to TRBJ1-5; 9 bases fit TRBD1. The junction had 12 bases not matched to a gene; V was cut back by 2 bases and J by 1 base. Germline V gene lookup returns CDR1 MDHEN and CDR2 SYDVKM. This CDR3 spans 19 amino acids.

This clone showed up just a few times. The chain employs TRBV9 and TRBJ2-5; tentatively, D is TRBD1 (5 bases). The CDR3 has 15 residues. Germline V CDR1 and CDR2: SGDLS, YYNGEE. The germline V and J ends were trimmed by 3 bases and 5 bases, with 17 bases remaining between them. This chain's CDR3 is CASSGIQGDVETQYF. CDR3 sequence (DNA): TGTGCCAGCAGCGGAATTCAGGGCGACGTGGAGACCCAGTACTTC.

CDR3 sequence reads: CASSSRQGSTSFYEQYF. The CDR3 DNA reads TGTGCCAGCAGCTCAAGACAGGGGTCCACCTCCTTCTACGAGCAGTACTTC. The rearrangement links TRBV7-9 to TRBJ2-7; 8 nucleotides match TRBD1. This CDR3 has 17 residues. V shed 4 bases and J 3 bases; nucleotides not matched to a gene: 14. Per the germline V gene, CDR1 is SEHNR and CDR2 is FQNEAQ (reference sequence). The variable domain in full, completed from reference TRBV7-9 and TRBJ2-7, reads DTGVSQNPRHKITKRGQNVTFRCDPISEHNRLYWYRQTLGQGPEFLTYFQNEAQLEKSRLLSDRFSAERPKGSFSTLEIQRTEQGDSAMYLCASSSRQGSTSFYEQYFGPGTRLTVT.

The J gene is TRBJ1-6, the V gene TRBV5-1, with 10 bases aligning to TRBD1. This CDR3 is built from 14 residues. The junction had 0 bases not matched to a gene; V was cut back by 3 bases and J by 6 bases. Germline CDR1 is SGHRS and CDR2 is YFSETQ. The CDR3 region has the DNA TGCGCCAGCAGCTGGGACAGGGGTAATTCACCCCTCCACTTT. Translating it yields CASSWDRGNSPLHF.